These 9 T cell receptor beta chains were sequenced from one sample in a study of cytomegalovirus exposure and HLA in healthy donors. The PCR contained 60 Vbeta and 13 Jbeta primers. Clones were read by immunoSEQ multiplex PCR, and TCRdb kept only the in-frame ones, dropping some. The sample lists about 130,000 clones, about 76% seen once, with more than 6% in the top ten. Source material: PBMCs. All receptors derive from a man between 40 and 49 years old in good health and CMV-seropositive.

The rearrangement uses TRBV5-4 and TRBJ1-3, with a tentative D call TRBD1 (6 bases). V lost 0 bases to trimming and J lost 8 bases, with 12 bases between them. CDR1 and CDR2 (germline): SGHNT, YYREEE (reference sequence). The CDR3 has 14 amino acids. The CDR3 here is CASSLGPGADTIYF. CDR3 DNA: TGTGCCAGCAGCTTGGGTCCAGGGGCGGACACCATATATTTT.

The chain combines TRBV19 with TRBJ1-5; 10 positions match TRBD1. Unmatched junction bases numbered 5, after V lost 3 bases and J lost 6 bases. The CDR3 sequence is 15 residues long. Germline V gene lookup returns CDR1 LNHDA and CDR2 SQIVND (reference sequence). The CDR3 is CASSMGGTGVQPQHF. The CDR3 region has the DNA TGTGCCAGTAGTATGGGGGGGACAGGGGTTCAGCCCCAGCATTTT.

Worth noting for this clone: This sample includes further DNA sequences coding for the same CDR3. The chain combines TRBV21-1 with TRBJ2-2; the listed D gene, TRBD1, was not tested against the DNA. TRBV21-1 is shown as a pseudogene. The CDR3 has 19 amino acids. CDR3 protein: CASSKRCEGARSNTGELFF. The CDR3 DNA reads as TGTGCCAGTAGCAAACGTTGTGAAGGGGCACGGTCGAACACCGGGGAGCTGTTTTTT.

This clone has a handful of counts. This specimen includes other DNA sequences encoding the same CDR3. The chain carries TRBV6-1 and TRBJ1-5; 7 bases agree with TRBD1. V lost 3 bases, J lost 4 bases, and 3 bases stayed unmatched. The CDR3 consists of 14 residues. Looked up from germline, CDR1 is MNHNS and CDR2 is SASEGT. The CDR3 sequence: CASSEGTENQPQHF. The CDR3 coding sequence is TGTGCCAGCAGTGAGGGGACAGAGAATCAGCCCCAGCATTTT.

This clone has only one observation. This chain uses TRBV7-9 with TRBJ2-1; possibly TRBD2 for D (5 bases). This CDR3 contains 13 residues. The germline V and J ends were trimmed by 3 bases and 8 bases, with 11 bases remaining between them. Germline V gives CDR1 SEHNR, CDR2 FQNEAQ (reference sequence). The CDR3 loop reads CASSLGTRDEQFF. The CDR3 nucleotides read TGTGCCAGCAGCTTGGGTACTAGAGATGAGCAGTTCTTC.

The chain links TRBV5-1 to TRBJ1-5; D may be TRBD1 (6 bases). CDR1 and CDR2 (germline): SGHRS, YFSETQ. This CDR3 is 14 amino acids long. With 2 bases removed from V and 2 bases from J, the gap between germline ends came to 8 bases. CDR3 nucleotide sequence: TGCGCCAGCAGCTTACAGGGCGGCAATCAGCCCCAGCATTTT. Protein sequence: CASSLQGGNQPQHF. Supplemented by reference TRBV5-1 and TRBJ1-5, the full variable domain reads KAGVTQTPRYLIKTRGQQVTLSCSPISGHRSVSWYQQTPGQGLQFLFEYFSETQRNKGNFPGRFSGRQFSNSRSEMNVSTLELGDSALYLCASSLQGGNQPQHFGDGTRLSIL.

The chain uses TRBV5-1 and TRBJ2-2, with TRBD1 matching 10 bases. This CDR3 is 16 amino acids long. Germline values: CDR1 SGHRS, CDR2 YFSETQ. The ends lost 4 bases at V and 6 bases at J; junction bases unmatched: 9. CDR3 in amino acids: CASSAGQGGFSGELFF. For the CDR3, the DNA is TGCGCCAGCAGCGCCGGACAGGGGGGATTTTCCGGGGAGCTGTTTTTT. The entire variable domain, with the rest obtained from reference TRBV5-1 and TRBJ2-2, is as follows: KAGVTQTPRYLIKTRGQQVTLSCSPISGHRSVSWYQQTPGQGLQFLFEYFSETQRNKGNFPGRFSGRQFSNSRSEMNVSTLELGDSALYLCASSAGQGGFSGELFFGEGSRLTVL.

The genes are TRBV11-3 and TRBJ2-1; a weak D match, TRBD1 (7 bases). Germline V lookup: CDR1 SGHNT, CDR2 YENEEA. Trimming removed 4 bases at V and 9 bases at J, with 10 bases between. CDR3 length: 12 residues. The CDR3 nucleotides read TGTGCCAGCAGCTACAGGGGAGGTGAGCAGTTCTTC. This codes for CASSYRGGEQFF.

The chain has TRBV2 and TRBJ1-1; D is unclear. The germline V gene has CDR1 SNHLY and CDR2 FYNNEI. V was shortened by 6 bases and J by 0 bases, with 5 bases between the two germline ends. The CDR3 length is 12 residues. CDR3 bases: TGTGCCAGCAGGGCAGTGAACACTGAAGCTTTCTTT. Amino acid sequence: CASRAVNTEAFF.